The rows below give T cell receptor beta chains drawn from one sample of a study of blood T cell repertoires in COVID-19. Generated by immunoSEQ multiplex PCR, the TCRdb table keeps only in-frame clones and is missing some. Among 200,000 or so clones listed, approximately 86% were seen once. Sequenced sample: peripheral blood. The origin of the receptors is a man in his sixties with COVID-19, enrolled during active disease. Each CDR3 is given with its conserved first and last residue. The D gene is left open where the match is weak. Clone size is stated in some rows and not others, as once, few, many or a class when expanded.

TRBJ1-4 - - TRBV6-5 CASSYSTGRSEKLFF TGTGCCAGCAGTTACTCCACCGGGAGGAGTGAAAAACTGTTTTTT
TRBJ2-5 TRBD2 - TRBV5-4 CASSWGGLAEETQYF TGTGCCAGCAGCTGGGGGGGACTAGCGGAAGAGACCCAGTACTTC
TRBJ1-3 - - TRBV18 CASSPSVQGSGNTIYF TGTGCCAGCTCACCCTCAGTGCAGGGGTCTGGAAACACCATATATTTT
TRBJ1-5 - - TRBV6-2/TRBV6-3 CASSYSGEGNQPQHF TGTGCCAGCAGTTACTCCGGGGAGGGCAATCAGCCCCAGCATTTT
TRBJ2-1 TRBD2 - TRBV20-1 CSASSGSYNEQFF TGCAGTGCTAGTAGCGGGAGTTACAATGAGCAGTTCTTC
TRBJ1-5 TRBD1 - TRBV5-8 CASRTPGTGNQPQHF TGTGCCAGCCGAACTCCCGGGACAGGAAATCAGCCCCAGCATTTT
TRBJ2-1 TRBD2 - TRBV6-5 CASTASGGTKTPFF TGTGCCAGCACCGCGTCGGGGGGGACTAAGACCCCGTTCTTC
TRBJ2-5 TRBD1 - TRBV14 CASSQIRTGLETQYF TGTGCCAGCAGCCAAATCAGGACAGGGTTGGAGACCCAGTACTTC
TRBJ2-1 TRBD2 - TRBV7-9 CASSLQSGRSSYNEQFF TGTGCCAGCAGCTTACAGAGCGGGAGAAGCTCCTACAATGAGCAGTTCTTC
TRBJ1-6 - - TRBV5-1 CASSLDRISSYNSPLHF TGCGCCAGCAGCTTGGACAGGATAAGCTCCTATAATTCACCCCTCCACTTT
TRBJ1-5 TRBD1 - TRBV6-6 CASRLGQGGQPQHF TGTGCCAGCAGACTCGGACAGGGCGGTCAGCCCCAGCATTTT
TRBJ1-1 - - TRBV4-3 CASSQDPSNTEAFF TGCGCCAGCAGCCAAGATCCGTCCAACACTGAAGCTTTCTTT
TRBJ1-6 - - TRBV7-2 CASSWDTHNSPLHF TGTGCCAGCAGCTGGGACACCCATAATTCACCCCTCCACTTT
TRBJ1-2 - few TRBV6-5 CASSYIRDYGYTF TGTGCCAGCAGTTACATCAGGGACTATGGCTACACCTTC
TRBJ2-5 - - TRBV5-6 CASSLAASVKTQYF TGTGCCAGCAGCTTGGCGGCTAGCGTGAAGACCCAGTACTTC
TRBJ2-1 - once TRBV10-3 CAISESGRGPRNEQFF TGTGCCATCAGTGAGTCGGGCAGGGGCCCCCGTAATGAGCAGTTCTTC
TRBJ1-2 TRBD1 - TRBV6-5 CASSYHPGTGNYGYTF TGTGCCAGCAGTTACCATCCCGGGACAGGGAACTATGGCTACACCTTC
TRBJ2-7 TRBD1 - TRBV5-1 CASSSGTGYEQYF TGCGCCAGCAGCTCCGGGACAGGGTACGAGCAGTACTTC
TRBJ1-1 - - TRBV30 CAWSPSFVTEAFF TGTGCCTGGAGCCCTTCCTTCGTTACTGAAGCTTTCTTT
TRBJ2-2 - - TRBV27 CASSTGENTGELFF TGTGCCAGCTCTACCGGGGAGAACACCGGGGAGCTGTTTTTT
TRBJ1-2 TRBD1 - TRBV2 CASSSGTGNYGYTF TGTGCCAGCAGTTCTGGGACAGGGAACTATGGCTACACCTTC
TRBJ1-2 - - TRBV6-5 CASSWGRTSYGYTF TGTGCCAGCAGTTGGGGCAGGACCTCCTATGGCTACACCTTC
TRBJ1-1 TRBD1 - TRBV11-2 CASSSLNQGDTEAFF TGTGCCAGCAGCTCATTGAATCAGGGGGATACTGAAGCTTTCTTT
TRBJ1-1 - - TRBV7-2 CASSRLRGTEAFF TGTGCCAGCAGCCGACTTAGAGGGACTGAAGCTTTCTTT
TRBJ1-2 - - TRBV14 CASSQEGPGYGYTF TGTGCCAGCAGCCAAGAGGGGCCTGGCTATGGCTACACCTTC
TRBJ2-3 TRBD2 - TRBV6-5 CASKGGRGDTQYF TGTGCCAGCAAGGGCGGGAGGGGAGATACGCAGTATTTT
TRBJ1-1 TRBD1 - TRBV6-2/TRBV6-3 CASSGDRVPEAFF TGTGCCAGCAGTGGGGACAGGGTCCCTGAAGCTTTCTTT